The 25 T cell receptor beta chains given below trace back to one sample, sequenced in a study of T cell responses to AZD1222 COVID-19 vaccine. Clones were sequenced by immunoSEQ multiplex PCR, and TCRdb holds only the in-frame ones, with some missing. The sample shows 95,000 to 120,000 clones, around 88% of them seen only once. The specimen comprised peripheral blood, sampled 28 days after the second AZD1222 dose. All receptors come from an adult who received the AZD1222 COVID-19 vaccine.

This chain joins TRBV6-5 and TRBJ2-5; D gene uncertain. Trimming took 5 bases from V and 2 from J, leaving 9 bases between them. This CDR3 spans 13 amino acids. Germline V gene sequence: CDR1 MNHEY, CDR2 SVGAGI. CDR3 DNA sequence: TGTGCCAGCAGTCCGGTTCAGCAAGAGACCCAGTACTTC. As protein: CASSPVQQETQYF.

This rearrangement joins TRBV7-2 to TRBJ1-1; D is undetermined. The V end was cut by 0 bases, the J end by 1 base, with 6 bases between. The CDR3 runs 14 residues. Germline loops: CDR1 SGHTA, CDR2 FQGNSA. The chain's CDR3 is CASSLARKNTEAFF. DNA of the CDR3: TGTGCCAGCAGCTTAGCCCGGAAGAACACTGAAGCTTTCTTT.

This chain joins TRBV6-5 and TRBJ1-1; a weak D match, TRBD1 (6 bases). Between the trimmed V and J ends, which lost 6 bases and 1 base, there was a span of 9 bases. The V gene's germline CDR1 is MNHEY and CDR2 SVGAGI. The CDR3 extends over 13 amino acids. In DNA, the CDR3 is TGTGCCAGCAGGAGGACAGAGAACACTGAAGCTTTCTTT. Translating it yields CASRRTENTEAFF.

This clone was detected once. The rearrangement joins TRBV18 to TRBJ2-1, with D maybe TRBD2 (6 bases). Deletions cut 3 bases from V and 9 bases from J, with 9 bases between. CDR3 length: 12 amino acids. Germline CDR1 KGHSH, CDR2 LQKENI. CDR3 DNA: TGTGCCAGCTCACCCGAGCGGGCTGAGCAGTTCTTC. Encoded protein: CASSPERAEQFF.

The chain recombines TRBV6-1 with TRBJ1-6; D is uncertain. The CDR3 extends over 15 amino acids. Trimming removed 1 base at V and 8 bases at J, with 12 bases between. In germline, CDR1 is MNHNS, CDR2 SASEGT. CDR3 nucleotides: TGTGCCAGCAGTGAAGACCTTGAGTCGTATTCACCCCTCCACTTT. This translates into CASSEDLESYSPLHF.

V usage is TRBV3-1 (or the pseudogene TRBV3-2) and J usage is TRBJ1-5; D is ambiguous. Germline lookup yields CDR1 LGHDT and CDR2 YNNKEL (reference sequence). Trimming removed 2 bases at V and 5 bases at J, with 7 bases between. The CDR3 runs to 13 residues. The CDR3 region is CASSQSRDQPQHF. In nucleotides, the CDR3 is TGTGCCAGCAGCCAAAGCCGGGATCAGCCCCAGCATTTT.

The chain carries TRBV24-1 and TRBJ1-1; D is unclear. Trimming cost V 6 bases and J 7 bases, with 5 bases left between them. There are 10 residues in the CDR3. Germline CDR1 reads KGHDR; CDR2 reads SFDVKD. The CDR3 DNA is TGTGCCACCAGTTTCCGTGAAGCTTTCTTT. Its translation is CATSFREAFF.

V and J are TRBV7-9 and TRBJ1-6; D gene unclear. Germline V gene data show CDR1 as SEHNR and CDR2 as FQNEAQ (reference sequence). The V end was cut by 3 bases, the J end by 7 bases, with 13 bases between. The CDR3 has 15 amino acids. CDR3 DNA: TGTGCCAGCAGCTTGGACGGGTTACTAAATTCACCCCTCCACTTT. It translates to CASSLDGLLNSPLHF.

The V gene is TRBV18, the J gene TRBJ2-7; D possibly corresponds to TRBD2 (5 bases). Between the trimmed V and J ends, which lost 4 bases and 3 bases, there was a span of 10 bases. Germline assignment: CDR1 KGHSH and CDR2 LQKENI. This CDR3 is built from 13 residues. This CDR3 is CASSLDGVYEQYF. The CDR3 coding sequence is TGTGCCAGCTCACTCGACGGGGTCTACGAGCAGTACTTC.

The chain uses TRBV5-4 and TRBJ2-2; D is possibly TRBD1 or TRBD2 (6 bases each). V was pared by 5 bases and J by 5 bases, with 13 bases between. Germline CDR1 reads SGHNT; CDR2 reads YYREEE (reference sequence). CDR3 length: 14 residues. DNA for the CDR3: TGTGCCAGCAGTTCGGGGGCGCGAACCGGGGAGCTGTTTTTT. This sequence encodes CASSSGARTGELFF.

This sequence joins TRBV6-2 or TRBV6-3 and TRBJ2-1; 13 nucleotides match TRBD2. CDR3 length equals 15 residues. V lost 6 bases, J lost 6 bases, and 5 bases stayed unmatched. CDR1 and CDR2 from the germline V gene are MNHEY and SVGEGT. CDR3 DNA sequence: TGTGCCAGCAGCGTCACTAGCGGGGGGGCCAATGAGCAGTTCTTC. This sequence encodes CASSVTSGGANEQFF.

J is TRBJ1-2 and V is TRBV2, with D maybe TRBD1 (6 bases). V was pared by 4 bases and J by 7 bases, with 13 bases between. CDR1 SNHLY and CDR2 FYNNEI come from the germline V gene. CDR3 length: 13 amino acids. This CDR3 is CASSVEGESGYTF. The CDR3 DNA reads TGTGCCAGCAGTGTGGAGGGGGAGTCTGGCTACACCTTC. The full variable domain, in which reference TRBV2 and TRBJ1-2 provide the parts outside the CDR3, is EPEVTQTPSHQVTQMGQEVILRCVPISNHLYFYWYRQILGQKVEFLVSFYNNEISEKSEIFDDQFSVERPDGSNFTLKIRSTKLEDSAMYFCASSVEGESGYTFGSGTRLTVV.

On this clone itself: One end of the junction fails to match germline, which may point to a read error. The V and J genes are TRBV7-7 and TRBJ2-5; possibly TRBD2 for D (5 bases). CDR3 length: 15 residues. Germline CDR1 and CDR2: SSHAT and FNYEAQ (reference sequence). CDR3 protein: CASSLSSGHQETQYF. The CDR3 DNA reads TGTGCTAGCAGCTTGAGCAGCGGCCACCAAGAGACCCAGTACTTC.

The chain is built from TRBV6-5 and TRBJ1-5, with unresolved D. The ends were cut back, 8 bases at V and 0 bases at J, with 11 bases in the middle. CDR1 is MNHEY, CDR2 SVGAGI, per germline. The CDR3 runs 14 residues. The CDR3 here is CASRGPDSNQPQHF. The CDR3 DNA is TGTGCCAGCCGAGGGCCAGATAGCAATCAGCCCCAGCATTTT.

J is TRBJ1-6 and V is TRBV19; D is unresolved. The germline V gene encodes CDR1 LNHDA and CDR2 SQIVND (reference sequence). V dropped 9 bases and J dropped 5 bases, with 20 bases sitting between them. The CDR3 is made up of 16 amino acids. The CDR3 DNA follows: TGTGCCAGCAGATTCTCTCCCGGAAGGGATAATTCACCCCTCCACTTT. Translating gives CASRFSPGRDNSPLHF. The full variable domain, with the rest looked up from reference TRBV19 and TRBJ1-6, is DGGITQSPKYLFRKEGQNVTLSCEQNLNHDAMYWYRQDPGQGLRLIYYSQIVNDFQKGDIAEGYSVSREKKESFPLTVTSAQKNPTAFYLCASRFSPGRDNSPLHFGNGTRLTVT.

V gene TRBV5-1 combines with J gene TRBJ1-2; D may be TRBD1 (5 bases). The CDR3 has 15 amino acids. In germline, CDR1 is SGHRS, CDR2 YFSETQ. V was cut by 2 bases and J by 7 bases, with 18 bases left in between. In nucleotides, the CDR3 is TGCGCCAGCAGCTTAATCGCCGGGACCACAGGTGGCTACACCTTC. It encodes CASSLIAGTTGGYTF.

This chain links TRBV28 with TRBJ1-2; D is ambiguous. Per germline, CDR1 MDHEN and CDR2 SYDVKM. The CDR3 has 12 amino acids. V gave up 6 bases and J gave up 4 bases, with 9 bases separating them. The CDR3 loop is CASRLDLYGYTF. CDR3 coding DNA: TGTGCCAGCAGGTTGGATCTCTATGGCTACACCTTC.

The chain couples TRBV7-3 to TRBJ2-2, with 8 bases that match TRBD1. This CDR3 comprises 15 residues. The J segment lost 5 bases and the V segment lost 5 bases, leaving 7 bases of the junction unmatched. Germline V CDR1 and CDR2: SGHTA, FQGTGA. The DNA of the CDR3 is TGTGCCAGCAGCGAGACAGGGGTTGGGACCGGGGAGCTGTTTTTT. Its translation: CASSETGVGTGELFF. The variable domain in full, completed from reference TRBV7-3 and TRBJ2-2, reads GAGVSQTPSNKVTEKGKYVELRCDPISGHTALYWYRQSLGQGPEFLIYFQGTGAADDSGLPNDRFFAVRPEGSVSTLKIQRTERGDSAVYLCASSETGVGTGELFFGEGSRLTVL.

The chain joins TRBV6-6 to TRBJ1-2, with D possibly being TRBD1 (5 bases). The V and J ends lost 11 bases and 0 bases respectively, with 16 bases between them. Germline V lookup: CDR1 MNHNY, CDR2 SVGAGI (reference sequence). This CDR3 contains 14 residues. The CDR3 DNA sequence: TGTGCCGCCACAGCGGGGGGACCTAACTATGGCTACACCTTC. Its protein product is CAATAGGPNYGYTF.

The gene calls are TRBV18 and TRBJ1-4; possibly TRBD1 for D (6 bases). CDR1 KGHSH and CDR2 LQKENI come from the germline V gene. The CDR3 covers 17 residues. Trimming shortened V by 4 bases and J by 3 bases, and 18 bases separated the two germline ends. CDR3 region: CASSRTFGQTPNEKLFF. CDR3 coding DNA: TGTGCCAGCTCACGTACCTTTGGACAGACCCCTAATGAAAAACTGTTTTTT.

This chain connects TRBV14 to TRBJ2-3, with D tentatively TRBD1 (6 bases). This CDR3 has 15 amino acids. CDR1 is SGHDN and CDR2 is FVKESK in the germline V gene. With 1 base removed from V and 0 bases from J, the gap between germline ends came to 8 bases. The CDR3 bases are TGTGCCAGCAGCCAAGGGACAGTTAGCACAGATACGCAGTATTTT. Residues: CASSQGTVSTDTQYF.

The V gene is TRBV6-2 or TRBV6-3, the J gene TRBJ2-1; D may be TRBD1 (6 bases). The CDR3 spans 12 residues. V lost 5 bases and J lost 15, with 17 bases in between. CDR1 MNHEY and CDR2 SVGEGT come from the germline V gene. CDR3 region: CASSNPRQALFF. The CDR3 region has the DNA TGTGCCAGCAGTAACCCTAGACAGGCCTTGTTCTTC.

The chain is built from TRBV19 and TRBJ1-5, with a tentative D call TRBD1 (6 bases). Germline loops: CDR1 LNHDA, CDR2 SQIVND (reference sequence). The CDR3 runs 16 residues. Trimming stripped 1 base from V and 0 bases from J, with 10 bases between. The CDR3 bases are TGTGCCAGTAGTATAGGGGACAACCATAGCAATCAGCCCCAGCATTTT. Translation gives CASSIGDNHSNQPQHF.

The chain employs TRBV4-3 and TRBJ2-1; D possibly uses TRBD1 or TRBD2 (5 bases each). Trimming pared 6 bases from V and 7 bases from J, leaving 16 bases between. This CDR3 contains 14 residues. Germline assignment: CDR1 LGHNA and CDR2 YSLEER. CDR3 sequence: CASRGMGPRNEQFF. As DNA, the CDR3 is TGCGCCAGCAGGGGGATGGGACCGAGGAATGAGCAGTTCTTC.

The chain has TRBV14 and TRBJ1-1, with D unresolved. Germline V gene data show CDR1 as SGHDN and CDR2 as FVKESK. Trimming shortened V by 4 bases and J by 0 bases, and 6 bases separated the two germline ends. This CDR3 is 13 amino acids long. CDR3 sequence reads: CASSPSVNTEAFF. The CDR3 coding sequence is TGTGCCAGCAGCCCCTCAGTGAACACTGAAGCTTTCTTT.